The rows below give T cell receptor beta chains drawn from one sample of a study of PD-1 blockade in classical Hodgkin lymphoma. Here immunoSEQ multiplex PCR was the method, and the copy in TCRdb shows in-frame clones only, minus some. There are about 21,000 clones in the sample; approximately 85% occur only once, and roughly 13% lies in the top ten. The source was peripheral blood mononuclear cells (PBMCs), collected before the fourth cycle of nivolumab. Receptors were obtained from a human donor with classical Hodgkin lymphoma. Both conserved end residues are trimmed from each CDR3. Fields, in order: clone size, D gene, J gene, V gene, CDR3 protein. The D gene is left open where the match is weak. A row's size may be missing; if present it is once, few, many or a size class.

.,.,TRBJ2-7,TRBV10-3,ATDSPYEQY
.,.,TRBJ2-5,TRBV5-1,ASSRGPGETQY
few,.,TRBJ1-3,TRBV6-5,ASHPWTGNTIY
.,.,TRBJ2-2,TRBV6-1,ASTEPRERGTGELF
.,TRBD1,TRBJ2-5,TRBV5-4,ASSLAGGGIQETQY
.,TRBD2,TRBJ2-3,TRBV5-8,ASSLAWTSGTTDTQY
.,.,TRBJ1-5,TRBV5-1,ASSFSPGGEGPQH
.,.,TRBJ1-3,TRBV7-7,ASSLAQGPGNTIY
.,TRBD1,TRBJ2-7,TRBV7-2,ASSYGQAYEQY
once,TRBD2,TRBJ2-3,TRBV9,ASSVALAGGADTQY
.,TRBD1,TRBJ2-7,TRBV6-5,ASSYGTGISGEQY
few,TRBD1,TRBJ1-3,TRBV29-1,SARTGSGNTIY
once,.,TRBJ2-7,TRBV4-3,ASSQDGLFYEQY
.,TRBD2,TRBJ2-3,TRBV15,ATSPGLAGVGTQY
.,.,TRBJ1-5,TRBV4-3,ASSHLFDSNQPQH
.,TRBD1,TRBJ2-2,TRBV5-5,ASSVRTGKTGELF
.,.,TRBJ2-5,TRBV7-7,ASSLRAAQETQY
.,TRBD1,TRBJ2-7,TRBV10-3,AISETGQGVYEQY